Below, 7 T cell receptor beta chains from the same sample are listed, as sequenced in a study of T cell changes during pregnancy in multiple sclerosis. The table came from immunoSEQ multiplex PCR; TCRdb's copy has only in-frame clones and leaves some out. The sample records 50,000 or so clones, around 93% being singletons. Specimen: peripheral blood, collected in the second trimester of pregnancy. Receptors were obtained from a female donor with multiple sclerosis, enrolled in a pregnancy study.

The chain carries TRBV23-1 and TRBJ2-7; 7 positions match TRBD1. TRBV23-1 is an ORF, with its function uncertain. CDR3 length: 14 residues. Trimming at V came to 5 bases and at J to 3 bases, leaving 7 bases not matched to a gene. CDR3 in amino acids: CASSSGQAIYEQYF. In DNA form, the CDR3 reads TGCGCCAGCAGTTCTGGACAGGCGATCTACGAGCAGTACTTC.

The chain uses TRBV7-9 and TRBJ2-2; possibly TRBD2 for D (6 bases). The ends were cut back, 1 base at V and 4 bases at J, with 7 bases in the middle. This CDR3 is built from 14 residues. The germline V gene has CDR1 SEHNR and CDR2 FQNEAQ (reference sequence). DNA for the CDR3: TGTGCCAGCAGCTTAGTCGGGGGCACCGGGGAGCTGTTTTTT. Protein: CASSLVGGTGELFF.

The J gene is TRBJ2-5, the V gene TRBV4-2; 9 bases match TRBD1. V lost 3 bases to trimming and J lost 2 bases; unmatched junction nucleotides: 4. Germline V CDR1 and CDR2: LGHNA, YNFKEQ. CDR3 length equals 15 residues. The CDR3 sequence: CASSQMTGGQETQYF. CDR3 nucleotides: TGTGCCAGCAGCCAGATGACAGGGGGGCAAGAGACCCAGTACTTC.

The genes are TRBV7-3 and TRBJ2-3; no firm D call. The CDR3 covers 13 residues. The ends were cut back, 4 bases at V and 2 bases at J, with 7 bases in the middle. Germline V gives CDR1 SGHTA, CDR2 FQGTGA. The CDR3 region has the DNA TGTGCCAGCAGCTCGGGTCCCACAGATACGCAGTATTTT. It codes for CASSSGPTDTQYF.

The V call is TRBV11-1, the J call TRBJ2-2; TRBD2 matches 8 bases. Germline V gene sequence: CDR1 SGHAT, CDR2 FQDESV (reference sequence). The junction had 8 bases not matched to a gene; V was cut back by 2 bases and J by 3 bases. The CDR3 runs 17 residues. The CDR3 loop is CASSLNSWREDTGELFF. CDR3 DNA: TGTGCCAGCAGCTTAAATTCTTGGCGGGAGGACACCGGGGAGCTGTTTTTT.

This rearrangement joins TRBV5-1 to TRBJ2-5, with 8 nucleotides matching TRBD1. Judging by the DNA end, TRBJ2-7 fits better; the J call may be wrong. CDR1 and CDR2 from the germline V gene are SGHRS and YFSETQ. The CDR3 length is 14 residues. The chain's CDR3 is CASSLDRVLGEQYF. CDR3 DNA sequence: TGCGCCAGCAGCCTGGACAGGGTTCTGGGCGAGCAGTACTTC.

The genes are TRBV28 and TRBJ2-7; D gene ambiguous. The CDR3 is 14 amino acids. V lost 6 bases, J lost 0 bases, and 12 bases lay in between. Germline loops: CDR1 MDHEN, CDR2 SYDVKM. The CDR3 spells CASSPLASSYEQYF. The CDR3 DNA reads TGTGCCAGCAGCCCGCTCGCCAGCTCCTACGAGCAGTACTTC.